This entry concerns a single T cell receptor beta chain. What it binds is not known. A much larger clone is a single base away; this may be a read error. The record originates from a study of breast tumors, draining lymph nodes, adjacent tissues. Study observations and caveats: Data only fit, rather than demonstrated, lymph node origin of most tumor T cells. Tumors had less TCR diversity than lymph nodes, more than nontumor tissue.

TCRdb re-derived calls from the multiplex PCR reads in MiXCR, one entry per CDR3 protein. The sample lists 180,000 or so distinct CDR3 sequences, more than 25% occurring once. This CDR3 contains 12 residues. Germline CDR1 reads SGHDT; CDR2 reads YYEEEE. The V end was cut by 4 bases, the J end by 8 bases, with 11 bases between. The lymph nodes were axillary draining lymph nodes from breast cancer patients. This receptor was taken from a female donor with breast cancer. Some clones in this sample may be carry-over from other donors' samples. Sequencing was carried out using axillary lymph node tissue. The chain links TRBV5-6 to TRBJ2-3; tentatively, D is TRBD1 or TRBD2 (5 bases each). The chain's CDR3 is CASSHGAATQYF. CDR3 in DNA: TGTGCCAGCAGCCACGGGGCAGCTACGCAGTATTTT.